These T cell receptor beta chains were read from a single sample in a study of blood T cell repertoires in COVID-19. The protocol was immunoSEQ multiplex PCR, while the TCRdb copy is restricted to in-frame clones and leaves out a portion. The top ten hold roughly 6.2% of the sample, which has approximately 200,000 clones, around nine tenths seen once. The sample was peripheral blood. These receptors were obtained from a man aged 55 to 69 who had recovered from COVID-19. Each CDR3 is given with its conserved first and last residue. The order of the fields is D gene, V gene, J gene, CDR3 length, clone size, CDR3 DNA, CDR3 protein. A D gene is named only where the DNA matches it firmly. Size is stated for part of the rows, as once, few or many counts, or as a class when the clone is expanded.

>TRBD2|TRBV5-1|TRBJ2-7|17|NA
TGCGCCAGCAGCCTACGATCGCTAGCGGGAGGACGAGGCGAGCAGTACTTC
CASSLRSLAGGRGEQYF
>TRBD2|TRBV29-1|TRBJ2-3|16|NA
TGCAGCGTTGACCTTAGGACTAGCGGGAGAACAGATACGCAGTATTTT
CSVDLRTSGRTDTQYF
>NA|TRBV30|TRBJ2-3|11|NA
TGTGCCTGGAGTAGCGGAGATACGCAGTATTTT
CAWSSGDTQYF
>TRBD1|TRBV3-1/TRBV3-2|TRBJ1-1|14|NA
TGTGCCAGCAGTTCAAAGGGACAGGGGAATGAAGCTTTCTTT
CASSSKGQGNEAFF
>TRBD1|TRBV6-6|TRBJ1-1|14|NA
TGTGCCAGCGGACAAAGACAGGGGGCCCCTGAAGCTTTCTTT
CASGQRQGAPEAFF
>NA|TRBV10-3|TRBJ1-2|13|NA
TGTGCCATCAGTGAGAGCCAGGGCTATGGCTACACCTTC
CAISESQGYGYTF
>TRBD2|TRBV3-1/TRBV3-2|TRBJ2-7|13|NA
TGTGCCAGCAGTCTAGCGGGGGGCTACGAGCAGTACTTC
CASSLAGGYEQYF
>TRBD1|TRBV28|TRBJ2-7|13|NA
TGTGCCAGCAGCTCGGGACAGGGCTACGAGCAGTACTTC
CASSSGQGYEQYF
>NA|TRBV7-9|TRBJ1-2|15|NA
TGTGCCAGCTCCCCCGTCGGGGGGGCTGACTATGGCTACACCTTC
CASSPVGGADYGYTF
>TRBD1|TRBV4-1|TRBJ1-4|16|NA
TGCGCCAGCAGCCATAATCAGGGGGCGGGTAATGAAAAACTGTTTTTT
CASSHNQGAGNEKLFF
>TRBD1|TRBV7-6|TRBJ1-2|17|NA
TGTGCCAGCAGCTTAGCTCGGACAGGGAATATTAACTATGGCTACACCTTC
CASSLARTGNINYGYTF
>TRBD2|TRBV19|TRBJ2-3|14|NA
TGTGCCACCCAGACTAGCGGGGGAACAGATACGCAGTATTTT
CATQTSGGTDTQYF
>NA|TRBV11-2|TRBJ2-7|14|NA
TGTGCCAGCAGCGCGGGACAGTATTCCTACGAGCAGTACTTC
CASSAGQYSYEQYF
>NA|TRBV6-5|TRBJ1-2|13|NA
TGTGCCAGCAGCCCCCCCAGGGTGAGAGGCTACACCTTC
CASSPPRVRGYTF
>TRBD2|TRBV5-1|TRBJ2-3|15|NA
TGCGCCAGCAGCCCGACTAGCGGGGACACAGATACGCAGTATTTT
CASSPTSGDTDTQYF
>TRBD1|TRBV30|TRBJ2-7|15|NA
TGTGCCTGGAGTAAAGGCGGGCAGGGGGCTTACGAGCAGTACTTC
CAWSKGGQGAYEQYF
>TRBD1|TRBV3-1/TRBV3-2|TRBJ1-6|16|once
TGTGCCAGCAGCCAAGGTGGAGGGGGCGGAAATTCACCCCTCCACTTT
CASSQGGGGGNSPLHF
>TRBD1|TRBV29-1|TRBJ1-1|12|once
TGCAGCGCGGACAGGGTTGACACTGAAGCTTTCTTT
CSADRVDTEAFF
>TRBD1|TRBV11-2|TRBJ2-7|15|NA
TGTGCCAGCAGCTTAGAGCAGGGGGCCCTTCTCGAGCAGTACTTC
CASSLEQGALLEQYF
>TRBD1|TRBV28|TRBJ1-5|15|NA
TGTGCCAGCACCGACAGGGGACAAAGCAATCAGCCCCAGCATTTT
CASTDRGQSNQPQHF
>TRBD1|TRBV6-5|TRBJ1-5|15|NA
TGTGCCAGCAGTCGAGGACAGGGAGGCAATCAGCCCCAGCATTTT
CASSRGQGGNQPQHF
>NA|TRBV30|TRBJ1-1|14|NA
TGTGCCTGGAGTGGGAACAGGGCCCTAAGCGAAGCTTTCTTT
CAWSGNRALSEAFF
>NA|TRBV11-3|TRBJ2-3|13|NA
TGTGCCAGCAGCTCCCAGGCCCAGGGATCGCAGTATTTT
CASSSQAQGSQYF
>NA|TRBV2|TRBJ1-3|14|NA
TGTGCCAGCAGCCCGGGGGGCATTGGAAACACCATATATTTT
CASSPGGIGNTIYF
>NA|TRBV5-1|TRBJ2-3|14|NA
TGCGCCAGCAGCTTGGCCACACAGGGAAATACGCAGTATTTT
CASSLATQGNTQYF
>TRBD1|TRBV30|TRBJ2-7|18|NA
TGTGCCTGGAGGGACAGGGTTTTGTCCGGAGGAACCCGCTACGAGCAGTACTTC
CAWRDRVLSGGTRYEQYF
>TRBD1|TRBV6-5|TRBJ2-7|14|NA
TGTGCCAGCAGTACAACAGGGGGGTCTCACGAGCAGTACTTC
CASSTTGGSHEQYF
>NA|TRBV6-5|TRBJ1-2|13|few
TGTGCCAGCAGTATGACACCGAACTATGGCTACACCTTC
CASSMTPNYGYTF
>TRBD2|TRBV25-1|TRBJ2-7|18|few
TGTGCCAGCAGTGCCCGAAGGGGGCTAGCGGGAGTCTCCTACGAGCAGTACTTC
CASSARRGLAGVSYEQYF
>NA|TRBV6-6|TRBJ1-4|15|NA
TGTGCCAGCAGTGGGGGGACGGTCCCTAATGAAAAACTGTTTTTT
CASSGGTVPNEKLFF
>NA|TRBV7-9|TRBJ2-4|17|NA
TGTGCCAGCAGCCCCGGAGGGTCCGGAATAGCCAAAAACATTCAGTACTTC
CASSPGGSGIAKNIQYF
>TRBD2|TRBV18|TRBJ2-3|14|NA
TGTGCCAGCTCAAGCGGGATTAGCACAGATACGCAGTATTTT
CASSSGISTDTQYF
>NA|TRBV30|TRBJ1-5|15|NA
TGTGCCTGGAGCCCCCCCGGGTCGGCCAATCAGCCCCAGCATTTT
CAWSPPGSANQPQHF
>TRBD1|TRBV5-1|TRBJ1-2|16|NA
TGCGCCAGCAGCCAAGACGACAGGGGATGGTCGGGTGGCTACACCTTC
CASSQDDRGWSGGYTF
>NA|TRBV30|TRBJ1-1|11|NA
TGTGCCTGGAAATTTGGGCCTGAAGCTTTCTTT
CAWKFGPEAFF
>NA|TRBV3-1/TRBV3-2|TRBJ1-1|15|NA
TGTGCCAGCAGCCGACCGGAAAGGGGGTACACTGAAGCTTTCTTT
CASSRPERGYTEAFF
>TRBD2|TRBV2|TRBJ2-2|15|NA
TGTGCCAGCAGTCGGGACTACCCAAACACCGGGGAGCTGTTTTTT
CASSRDYPNTGELFF
>NA|TRBV5-6|TRBJ2-5|14|NA
TGTGCCAGCAGCTGGGACATATTAGGAGAGACCCAGTACTTC
CASSWDILGETQYF
>NA|TRBV19|TRBJ2-5|14|few
TGTGCCAGTAGTAGGTCGGAACTACAAGAGACCCAGTACTTC
CASSRSELQETQYF
>NA|TRBV6-5|TRBJ2-2|15|NA
TGTGCCAGCCGAGGAGGGCGGGGATTCACCGGGGAGCTGTTTTTT
CASRGGRGFTGELFF
>NA|TRBV7-2|TRBJ2-1|17|few
TGTGCCAGCAGCCCCCGGGGGAAGCTGACCACCTACAATGAGCAGTTCTTC
CASSPRGKLTTYNEQFF
>NA|TRBV28|TRBJ2-2|14|NA
TGTGCCAGCAAAGGTGGGAGAAACACCGGGGAGCTGTTTTTT
CASKGGRNTGELFF